The sample holds one count of the clone carrying this T cell receptor beta chain. CDR3 length: 15 residues. J lost 7 bases, V lost 3 bases, and 11 bases had no gene match. Per germline, CDR1 SGHKS and CDR2 YYEKEE (reference sequence). The record originates from a study of blood T cell repertoires in COVID-19. TCRdb keeps only in-frame clones here, not all; method: immunoSEQ multiplex PCR. The data show fewer than 70,000 clones, around 86% seen once. The clonotype originates from a man in his forties with COVID-19, enrolled during active disease. The sequencing sample was made of peripheral blood. This chain uses TRBV5-5 with TRBJ1-1, with TRBD1 matching over 8 bases. The CDR3 region is CASSSPGTTGGEAFF. The CDR3 coding sequence is TGTGCCAGCAGCTCCCCCGGGACTACAGGGGGTGAAGCTTTCTTT. The whole variable domain, remainder taken from reference TRBV5-5 and TRBJ1-1, is DAGVTQSPTHLIKTRGQQVTLRCSPISGHKSVSWYQQVLGQGPQFIFQYYEKEERGRGNFPDRFSARQFPNYSSELNVNALLLGDSALYLCASSSPGTTGGEAFFGQGTRLTVV.